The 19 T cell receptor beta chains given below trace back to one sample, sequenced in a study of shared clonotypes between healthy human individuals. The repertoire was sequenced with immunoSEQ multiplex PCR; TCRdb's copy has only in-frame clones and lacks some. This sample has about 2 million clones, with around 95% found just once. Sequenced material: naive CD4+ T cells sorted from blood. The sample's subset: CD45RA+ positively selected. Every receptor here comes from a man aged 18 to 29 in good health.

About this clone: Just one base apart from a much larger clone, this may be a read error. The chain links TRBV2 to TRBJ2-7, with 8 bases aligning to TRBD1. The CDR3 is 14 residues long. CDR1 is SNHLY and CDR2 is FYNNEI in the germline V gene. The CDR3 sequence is CANSGQGPSYEQYF. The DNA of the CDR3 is TGTGCCAACAGTGGACAGGGCCCTTCCTACGAGCAGTACTTC. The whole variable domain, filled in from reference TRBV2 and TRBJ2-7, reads EPEVTQTPSHQVTQMGQEVILRCVPISNHLYFYWYRQILGQKVEFLVSFYNNEISEKSEIFDDQFSVERPDGSNFTLKIRSTKLEDSAMYFCANSGQGPSYEQYFGPGTRLTVT.

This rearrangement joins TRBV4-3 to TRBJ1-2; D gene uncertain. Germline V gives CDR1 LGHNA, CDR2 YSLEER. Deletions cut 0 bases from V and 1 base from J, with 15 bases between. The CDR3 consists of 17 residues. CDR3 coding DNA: TGCGCCAGCAGCCAAGATACGGGAACAGCCCTTAACTATGGCTACACCTTC. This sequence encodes CASSQDTGTALNYGYTF.

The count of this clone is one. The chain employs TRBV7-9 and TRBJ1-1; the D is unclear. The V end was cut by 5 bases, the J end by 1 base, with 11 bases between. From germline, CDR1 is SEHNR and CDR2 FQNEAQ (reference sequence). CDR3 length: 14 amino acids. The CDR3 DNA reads TGTGCCAGCAGCCCCGAGGGCGCGAACACTGAAGCTTTCTTT. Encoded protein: CASSPEGANTEAFF.

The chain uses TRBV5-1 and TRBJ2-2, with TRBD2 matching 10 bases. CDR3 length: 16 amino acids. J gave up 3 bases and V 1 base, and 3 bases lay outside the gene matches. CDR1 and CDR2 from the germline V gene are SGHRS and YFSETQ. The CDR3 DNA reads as TGCGCCAGCAGCTTGACTAGCGGGGTCGACACCGGGGAGCTGTTTTTT. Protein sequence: CASSLTSGVDTGELFF. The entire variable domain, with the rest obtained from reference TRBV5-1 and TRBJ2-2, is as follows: KAGVTQTPRYLIKTRGQQVTLSCSPISGHRSVSWYQQTPGQGLQFLFEYFSETQRNKGNFPGRFSGRQFSNSRSEMNVSTLELGDSALYLCASSLTSGVDTGELFFGEGSRLTVL.

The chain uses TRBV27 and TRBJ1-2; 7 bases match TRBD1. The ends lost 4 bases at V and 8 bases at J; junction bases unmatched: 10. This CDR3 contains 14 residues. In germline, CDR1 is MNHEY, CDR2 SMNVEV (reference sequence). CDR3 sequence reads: CASSSPLQGRGYTF. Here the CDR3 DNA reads TGTGCCAGCAGTTCTCCCTTACAGGGGAGAGGCTACACCTTC.

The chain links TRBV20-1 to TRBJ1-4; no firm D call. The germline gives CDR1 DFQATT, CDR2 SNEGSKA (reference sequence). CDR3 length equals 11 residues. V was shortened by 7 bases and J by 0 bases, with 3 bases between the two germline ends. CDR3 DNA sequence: TGCAGTGGGGCAACTAATGAAAAACTGTTTTTT. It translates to CSGATNEKLFF.

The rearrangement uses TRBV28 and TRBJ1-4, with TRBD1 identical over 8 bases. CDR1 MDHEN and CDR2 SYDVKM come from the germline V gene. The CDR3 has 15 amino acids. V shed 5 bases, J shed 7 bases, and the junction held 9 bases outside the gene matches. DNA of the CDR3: TGTGCCAGCAGTCCATTGGACAGGGATGGTGAAAAACTGTTTTTT. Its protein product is CASSPLDRDGEKLFF. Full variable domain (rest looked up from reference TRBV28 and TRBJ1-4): DVKVTQSSRYLVKRTGEKVFLECVQDMDHENMFWYRQDPGLGLRLIYFSYDVKMKEKGDIPEGYSVSREKKERFSLILESASTNQTSMYLCASSPLDRDGEKLFFGSGTQLSVL.

DNA of the CDR3: TGTGCCAGCAGCTTGGAGGTTAGCGGGGGACACCAGCAAGAGACCCAGTACTTC. This sequence encodes CASSLEVSGGHQQETQYF. V gene TRBV5-7 combines with J gene TRBJ2-5; 9 bases agree with TRBD2. TRBV5-7 is placed among ORFs of uncertain function. The junction had 11 bases not matched to a gene; V was cut back by 0 bases and J by 2 bases. This CDR3 has 18 amino acids.

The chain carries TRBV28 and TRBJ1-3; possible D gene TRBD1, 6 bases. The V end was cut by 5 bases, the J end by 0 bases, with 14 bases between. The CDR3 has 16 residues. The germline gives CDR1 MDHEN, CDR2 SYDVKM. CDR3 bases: TGTGCCAGCAGTGGCACGATCAGGGGCTCTGGAAACACCATATATTTT. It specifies CASSGTIRGSGNTIYF.

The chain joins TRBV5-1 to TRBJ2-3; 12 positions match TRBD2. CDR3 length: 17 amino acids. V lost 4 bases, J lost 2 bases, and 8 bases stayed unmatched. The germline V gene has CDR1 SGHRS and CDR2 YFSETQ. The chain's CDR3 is CASSNRLAGASTDTQYF. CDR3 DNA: TGCGCCAGCAGCAATCGACTAGCGGGAGCGTCCACAGATACGCAGTATTTT.

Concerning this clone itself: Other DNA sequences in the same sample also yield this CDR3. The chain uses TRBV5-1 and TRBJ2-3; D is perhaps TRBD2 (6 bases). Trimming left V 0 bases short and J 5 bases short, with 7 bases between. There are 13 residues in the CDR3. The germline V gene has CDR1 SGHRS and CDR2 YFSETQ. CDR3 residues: CASSLGRGDTQYF. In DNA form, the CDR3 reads TGCGCCAGCAGCTTGGGGAGGGGAGATACGCAGTATTTT.

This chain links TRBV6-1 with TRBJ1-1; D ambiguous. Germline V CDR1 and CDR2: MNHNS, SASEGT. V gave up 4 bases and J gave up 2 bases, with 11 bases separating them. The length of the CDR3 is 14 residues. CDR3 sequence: CASSGHRTNTEAFF. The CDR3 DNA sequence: TGTGCCAGCAGTGGGCACAGAACTAACACTGAAGCTTTCTTT.

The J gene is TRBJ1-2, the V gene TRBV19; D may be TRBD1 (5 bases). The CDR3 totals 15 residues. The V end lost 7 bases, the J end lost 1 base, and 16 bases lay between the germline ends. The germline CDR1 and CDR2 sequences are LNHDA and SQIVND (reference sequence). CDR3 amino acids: CASITPGTGNYGYTF. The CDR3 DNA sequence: TGTGCCAGTATTACCCCCGGGACGGGTAACTATGGCTACACCTTC.

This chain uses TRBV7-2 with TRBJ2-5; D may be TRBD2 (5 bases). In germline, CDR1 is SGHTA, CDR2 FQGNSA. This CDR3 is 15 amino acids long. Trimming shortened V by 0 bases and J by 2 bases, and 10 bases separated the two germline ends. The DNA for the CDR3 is TGTGCCAGCAGCTTAGCTCCTAGCTCGCAAGAGACCCAGTACTTC. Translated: CASSLAPSSQETQYF.

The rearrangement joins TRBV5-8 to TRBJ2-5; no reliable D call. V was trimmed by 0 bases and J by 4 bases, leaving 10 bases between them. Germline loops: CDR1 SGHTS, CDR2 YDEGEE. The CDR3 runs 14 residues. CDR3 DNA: TGTGCCAGCAGCTTGGAGTTCAAGGTAGAGACCCAGTACTTC. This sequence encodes CASSLEFKVETQYF.

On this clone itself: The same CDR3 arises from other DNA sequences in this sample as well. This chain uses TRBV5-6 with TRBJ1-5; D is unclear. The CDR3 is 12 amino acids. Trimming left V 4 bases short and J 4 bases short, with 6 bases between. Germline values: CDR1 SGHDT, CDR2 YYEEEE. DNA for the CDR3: TGTGCCAGCAGCCTTGTGAATCAGCCCCAGCATTTT. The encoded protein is CASSLVNQPQHF.

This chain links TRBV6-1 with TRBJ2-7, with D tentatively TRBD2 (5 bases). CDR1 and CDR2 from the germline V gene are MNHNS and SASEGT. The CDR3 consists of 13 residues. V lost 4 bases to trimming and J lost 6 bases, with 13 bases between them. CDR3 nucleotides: TGTGCCAGCAGTGGTGCCGCAGGAGGCGAGCAGTACTTC. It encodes CASSGAAGGEQYF.

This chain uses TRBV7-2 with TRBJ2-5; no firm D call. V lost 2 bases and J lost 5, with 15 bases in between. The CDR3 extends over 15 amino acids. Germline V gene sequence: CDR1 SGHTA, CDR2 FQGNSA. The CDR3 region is CASSLITGVSETQYF. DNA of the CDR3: TGTGCCAGCAGCTTAATTACCGGAGTGTCTGAGACCCAGTACTTC.

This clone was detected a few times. The CDR3, as DNA: TGTGCCAGTATGTCGCAACAGTATAATTCACCCCTCCACTTT. Translation: CASMSQQYNSPLHF. The chain joins TRBV19 to TRBJ1-6; D ambiguous. The CDR3 covers 14 residues. With 7 bases removed from V and 4 bases from J, the gap between germline ends came to 11 bases. Germline V lookup: CDR1 LNHDA, CDR2 SQIVND (reference sequence).